This T cell receptor beta chain was sequenced for a study of cytomegalovirus exposure and HLA in healthy donors. For the study at large: Researchers found that about four fifths of about 400 genotyped donors fell within the Caucasian-associated ancestry cluster. Study results and caveats: CMV serostatus alone was available as immune exposure information. High sensitivity and specificity were reportedly achieved when the classifier diagnosed cytomegalovirus status. Many donors shared some public TCRs, even though most TCR sequences were rare.

A word on this clone: The antigen is undetermined.

The PCR made use of 60 Vbeta and 13 Jbeta primers. The data were produced by immunoSEQ multiplex PCR, yet TCRdb's version contains in-frame clones alone and is incomplete. This table holds some 130,000 clones, around 80% found once. The CDR3 length is 15 residues. Trimming took off 4 bases at V and 0 bases at J, with 13 bases between the two ends. Looked up from germline, CDR1 is SGHVS and CDR2 is FQNEAQ. The chain has TRBV7-8 and TRBJ2-7, with TRBD1 as a possible D gene (6 bases). This clonotype originated in a man aged 25-40 years in good health. Sequenced input: PBMCs. The CDR3 bases are TGTGCCAGCAGCTCCTACCGGGACACCTCCTACGAGCAGTACTTC. It codes for CASSSYRDTSYEQYF.